The rows below give T cell receptor beta chains drawn from one sample of a study of shared clonotypes between healthy human individuals. TCRdb's table, derived via immunoSEQ multiplex PCR, lists solely in-frame clones and lacks some. The sample includes 550,000 to 700,000 clones, 60% to 75% of them seen just once. Sample: memory CD4+ T cells sorted from blood. All receptors derive from a woman under 40 in good health. Both conserved end residues are part of each CDR3. The order of the fields is D gene, J gene, clone size, V gene, CDR3 DNA, CDR3 protein. A D gene is named only where the DNA matches it firmly. Not every row has a clone size; where given, it reads once, few, many or a size class.

- TRBJ2-7 - TRBV12-1 TGTGCCAGCAGCTTCAGCGGGAGACCTAGCTACGAGCAGTACTTC CASSFSGRPSYEQYF
- TRBJ2-1 - TRBV7-6 TGTGCCAGCAGCCGAACAGCTTACAATGAGCAGTTCTTC CASSRTAYNEQFF
- TRBJ2-3 - TRBV6-6 TGTGCCAGCAGCCCCTGGACGCTCGCTAGCACAGATACGCAGTATTTT CASSPWTLASTDTQYF
- TRBJ2-7 - TRBV5-1 TGCGCCAGCAGCTTGGGGGCATTCGGGGGCCGGGAGCAGTACTTC CASSLGAFGGREQYF
- TRBJ2-7 - TRBV28 TGTGCCAGCAGTTCGTCAGGGACGTACGAGCAGTACTTC CASSSSGTYEQYF
- TRBJ2-1 few TRBV6-5 TGTGCCAGCAGTCGAGAACGACAGTACAATGAGCAGTTCTTC CASSRERQYNEQFF
- TRBJ2-5 few TRBV4-2 TGTGCCAGCAGCAAATGGCGCGGTAAAGAGACCCAGTACTTC CASSKWRGKETQYF
TRBD1 TRBJ1-1 - TRBV28 TGTGCCAGCAGTTTATTGGGGACAGGGAACACTGAAGCTTTCTTT CASSLLGTGNTEAFF
- TRBJ1-1 many TRBV6-6 TGTGCCAGCAAGGGGGGGATAAACACTGAAGCTTTCTTT CASKGGINTEAFF
- TRBJ1-3 few TRBV2 TGTGCCAGCAGTGAAAACGGAAACACCATATATTTT CASSENGNTIYF
- TRBJ2-5 - TRBV30 TGTGCCTGGTCTAGCCTCCGGCAAGAGACCCAGTACTTC CAWSSLRQETQYF
- TRBJ2-4 - TRBV28 TGTGCCAGCAGTTTAGCTACTAGGGAAAACATTCAGTACTTC CASSLATRENIQYF
- TRBJ1-2 few TRBV23-1 TGCGCCAGCAGTCAAATAAGCCTCTATGGCTACACCTTC CASSQISLYGYTF
- TRBJ1-3 - TRBV28 TGTGCCAGCAGTAGCTCCTCTGGAAACACCATATATTTT CASSSSSGNTIYF
TRBD1 TRBJ2-2 - TRBV19 TGTGCCAGTAGTATAGCGACAGGGACAGGCGACGGGGAGCTGTTTTTT CASSIATGTGDGELFF
TRBD1 TRBJ2-1 - TRBV19 TGTGCCACCTCAACGCAGGGGGCATCCAATGAGCAGTTCTTC CATSTQGASNEQFF
- TRBJ2-3 few TRBV2 TGTGCCAGCAGTACCAATTCGGATACGCAGTATTTT CASSTNSDTQYF
- TRBJ2-1 - TRBV4-1 TGCGCCAGCAGCCAAGGCATCGCAGGGGGGGGTGAGCAGTTCTTC CASSQGIAGGGEQFF
TRBD1 TRBJ2-5 - TRBV6-1 TGTGCCAGCAGTGCCCTGGGACAGGGGAGGGAGACCCAGTACTTC CASSALGQGRETQYF
TRBD1 TRBJ2-7 - TRBV19 TGTGCCAGTAGTATCCCAGGGGGCCCCACCGAGCAGTACTTC CASSIPGGPTEQYF
TRBD1 TRBJ2-7 many TRBV6-1 TGTGCCAGCACGGGACAGGGAGGCTACGAGCAGTACTTC CASTGQGGYEQYF
- TRBJ2-2 - TRBV5-4 TGTGCCAGCAGCTTGACTAAATTAGGTCCCGGGGAGCTGTTTTTT CASSLTKLGPGELFF
TRBD1 TRBJ2-2 - TRBV27 TGTGCCAGCAGGCCGACAGGGGCGGCTGGGGGGGAGCTGTTTTTT CASRPTGAAGGELFF
- TRBJ1-4 - TRBV19 TGTGCCAGTACAGGGGTGACTAATGAAAAACTGTTTTTT CASTGVTNEKLFF
- TRBJ2-7 - TRBV6-5 TGTGCCAGCAGTTACAATATAGGGGTGAACGAGCAGTACTTC CASSYNIGVNEQYF
TRBD1 TRBJ2-7 many TRBV29-1 TGCAGCGCAAGGGACAGAATAAACTCCTACGAGCAGTACTTC CSARDRINSYEQYF
- TRBJ2-1 - TRBV9 TGTGCCAGCAGCGTAGGCCCCGACTACTTATACGATGAGCAGTTCTTC CASSVGPDYLYDEQFF
- TRBJ1-3 - TRBV7-9 TGTGCCAGCAGCTTATTTCCTGGAAACACCATATATTTT CASSLFPGNTIYF
- TRBJ1-5 once TRBV9 TGTGCCAGCAGCCCAGTGGGGGGAATCGATCAGCCCCAGCATTTT CASSPVGGIDQPQHF
- TRBJ2-7 - TRBV11-2 TGTGCCAGCAGCTCGGGGCCCTACGAGCAGTACTTC CASSSGPYEQYF
TRBD2 TRBJ2-1 once TRBV2 TGTGCCAGCAGTTGGGAGATAGCGGGAGGGCGGGCTGAGCAGTTCTTC CASSWEIAGGRAEQFF
- TRBJ1-3 - TRBV29-1 TGCAGCGTTGAAGCGGGGAACTCTGGAAACACCATATATTTT CSVEAGNSGNTIYF
TRBD2 TRBJ2-1 - TRBV5-4 TGTGCCAGCAGCGCCCGCCTAGCGGGGACTTTCAATGAGCAGTTCTTC CASSARLAGTFNEQFF
TRBD2 TRBJ2-7 - TRBV28 TGTGCCAGCGGGCCCGGGTCCGCGGGAGACTACGAGCAGTACTTC CASGPGSAGDYEQYF
- TRBJ2-6 once TRBV4-1 TGCGCCAGCAGCCAAGATATTCGCGCTGTGTTCTCTGGGGCCAACGTCCTGACTTTC CASSQDIRAVFSGANVLTF
- TRBJ2-3 - TRBV5-1 TGCGCCAGCAGTTTGACCGCCCTTAGCACAGATACGCAGTATTTT CASSLTALSTDTQYF
- TRBJ1-2 once TRBV28 TGTGCCAGCTGGGTAACTGGGCAGGGGTATGGCTACACCTTC CASWVTGQGYGYTF
- TRBJ2-6 - TRBV19 TGTGCCAGTACCCACAGCTCTGGGGCCAACGTCCTGACTTTC CASTHSSGANVLTF
- TRBJ2-3 - TRBV19 TGTGCCAGTAGGGACACCACAGATACGCAGTATTTT CASRDTTDTQYF
- TRBJ1-2 - TRBV9 TGTGCCAGCAGCGGTAACTATGGCTACACCTTC CASSGNYGYTF
- TRBJ1-1 - TRBV27 TGTGCCAGCAGTTCACTGCAGGGGAACACTGAAGCTTTCTTT CASSSLQGNTEAFF
TRBD2 TRBJ2-3 few TRBV2 TGTGCCAGCAGTGAAAGGCGGGAGACGCAGTATTTT CASSERRETQYF
TRBD2 TRBJ2-7 - TRBV7-9 TGTGCCAGCAGCTCGCCGGGGGGTGACGAGCAGTACTTC CASSSPGGDEQYF
- TRBJ1-5 - TRBV5-5 TGTGCCAGCAGCTGGGGGACCAATCAGCCCCAGCATTTT CASSWGTNQPQHF
- TRBJ1-2 - TRBV19 TGTGCCAGTAGTATAGACCACCGGACGGTCCTAACGGGCTACACCTTC CASSIDHRTVLTGYTF
TRBD1 TRBJ2-5 - TRBV2 TGTGCCAGCAGTGAAGGAGGGACAGGGGGGACCCAGTACTTC CASSEGGTGGTQYF
- TRBJ2-7 once TRBV10-3 TGTGCCATCAGTGAGCTTACATCCTACGAGCAGTACTTC CAISELTSYEQYF
- TRBJ2-6 once TRBV6-5 TGTGCCAGCAGTGAGCTCTCTGGGGCCAACGTCCTGACTTTC CASSELSGANVLTF
- TRBJ2-7 - TRBV14 TGTGCCAGCAGCCAACTACGAGGGAGCGAGCAGTACTTC CASSQLRGSEQYF
- TRBJ2-1 few TRBV2 TGTGCCAGCAGGGAGCAGGTCGTCTCCTACAATGAGCAGTTCTTC CASREQVVSYNEQFF
- TRBJ1-5 - TRBV18 TGTGCCAGCTCACCAATCCTAGCGGATCAGCCCCAGCATTTT CASSPILADQPQHF
- TRBJ2-3 - TRBV15 TGTGCCACCAGCAGAGACAGTACCTTGGATACGCAGTATTTT CATSRDSTLDTQYF
- TRBJ2-1 - TRBV19 TGTGCCAGTAGCAAGCCGACGGCAAGCTCCTACAATGAGCAGTTCTTC CASSKPTASSYNEQFF
- TRBJ1-3 - TRBV15 TGTGCCACCAGCAGAGCAGCTCAAGGAAACACCATATATTTT CATSRAAQGNTIYF
- TRBJ2-6 few TRBV19 TGTGCCAGTAGTATCGACACCAGCTCTGGGGCCAACGTCCTGACTTTC CASSIDTSSGANVLTF
- TRBJ2-1 - TRBV28 TGTGCCAGCTCCGGCGAGCGGGCCTACAATGAGCAGTTCTTC CASSGERAYNEQFF
- TRBJ1-1 - TRBV25-1 TGTGCCAGCAGTGCCCAGGGCCTGGCTACCCCGAACACTGAAGCTTTCTTT CASSAQGLATPNTEAFF